This entry lists 27 T cell receptor beta chains sequenced from one sample in a study of beta chain features in type 1 diabetes. Expressed TCRB transcripts got sequenced, as all isolated RNA was reverse transcribed. TCRdb keeps only in-frame clones here, not all; method: immunoSEQ multiplex PCR. Of over 15,000 clones listed, approximately 50% are singletons. The material sequenced was stem cell memory CD4+ T cells from blood. The receptors were sampled from a man aged 18 to 29 in good health.

J is TRBJ2-7 and V is TRBV2, with D possibly TRBD1 on 5 matching bases. CDR1 and CDR2 (germline): SNHLY, FYNNEI. The CDR3 sequence is 13 residues long. V was clipped by 7 bases and J by 5 bases, with 15 bases between them. CDR3 sequence: CASIHEGVDEQYF. CDR3 bases: TGTGCCAGCATCCACGAAGGGGTGGACGAGCAGTACTTC.

This clone was recorded once. The CDR3 nucleotides are TGTGCCAGCAGCTTAGGCCGGGGGGCCCCCTACGAGCAGTACTTC. This sequence encodes CASSLGRGAPYEQYF. This chain joins TRBV11-2 and TRBJ2-7, with D possibly being TRBD2 (7 bases). With 1 base removed from V and 2 bases from J, the gap between germline ends came to 12 bases. CDR1 is SGHAT, CDR2 FQNNGV, per germline. The CDR3 spans 15 residues.

The chain links TRBV7-2 to TRBJ2-3; D not resolved. The V end lost 2 bases, the J end lost 4 bases, and 4 bases lay between the germline ends. CDR1 and CDR2 from the germline V gene are SGHTA and FQGNSA. There are 12 residues in the CDR3. CDR3 protein: CASSLISDTQYF. The CDR3 region has the DNA TGTGCCAGCAGCTTAATCTCAGATACGCAGTATTTT.

This clone was picked up a small number of times. This sequence joins TRBV18 and TRBJ2-7, with D maybe TRBD2 (6 bases). Per the germline V gene, CDR1 is KGHSH and CDR2 is LQKENI. The ends were cut back, 1 base at V and 2 bases at J, with 15 bases in the middle. This CDR3 comprises 16 residues. In nucleotides, the CDR3 is TGTGCCAGCTCACCACGGTACGGAGGGGACGCCTACGAGCAGTACTTC. Translation: CASSPRYGGDAYEQYF.

The chain combines TRBV30 with TRBJ2-1; the D gene is possibly TRBD1 (5 bases). Per germline, CDR1 GTSNPN and CDR2 SVGIG (reference sequence). This CDR3 has 16 residues. V gave up 3 bases and J gave up 2 bases, with 17 bases separating them. The CDR3 protein is CAWRRSHRHPYNEQFF. CDR3 nucleotide sequence: TGTGCCTGGAGACGCTCCCACAGGCACCCCTACAATGAGCAGTTCTTC.

The chain carries TRBV6-1 and TRBJ1-5; D possibly corresponds to TRBD1 (6 bases). The CDR3 loop spans 15 amino acids. V shed 5 bases and J shed 0 bases, with 11 bases lying between them. Looked up from germline, CDR1 is MNHNS and CDR2 is SASEGT. The CDR3 protein is CASSIRGYSNQPQHF. CDR3 nucleotide sequence: TGTGCCAGCAGTATAAGGGGGTATAGCAATCAGCCCCAGCATTTT.

The V call is TRBV6-1, the J call TRBJ2-1; D gene ambiguous. V was shortened by 2 bases and J by 10 bases, with 12 bases between the two germline ends. Germline V lookup: CDR1 MNHNS, CDR2 SASEGT. CDR3 length equals 13 residues. In DNA form, the CDR3 reads TGTGCCAGCAGTGAACTCCCCGCCCGGGAGCAGTTCTTC. Its translation: CASSELPAREQFF.

The chain combines TRBV7-2 with TRBJ1-3; perhaps TRBD1 as D (5 bases). The CDR3 is 14 residues long. The V end was cut by 5 bases, the J end by 8 bases, with 16 bases between. Germline values: CDR1 SGHTA, CDR2 FQGNSA. The CDR3 DNA is TGTGCCAGCAGCATAGGGGTTGGGGGGGACACCATATATTTT. The encoded protein is CASSIGVGGDTIYF.

Only a few counts were recorded for this clone. The chain is built from TRBV7-7 and TRBJ2-5, with 7 bases fitting TRBD2. Germline V gives CDR1 SSHAT, CDR2 FNYEAQ (reference sequence). The CDR3 is 16 amino acids. The ends lost 5 bases at V and 9 bases at J; junction bases unmatched: 18. Here the CDR3 reads CASSPDPSGAAVSQYF. CDR3 sequence (DNA): TGTGCCAGCAGCCCAGACCCCAGCGGGGCGGCGGTGTCCCAGTACTTC.

The chain carries TRBV2 and TRBJ1-1, with D uncertain. Germline CDR1 is SNHLY and CDR2 is FYNNEI. There are 12 residues in the CDR3. Trimming removed 8 bases from V and 10 bases from J, with 17 bases in between. The CDR3 DNA sequence: TGTGCCAGCTCATTGGCCCAGGTAGGAGCTTTCTTT. Translated, it gives CASSLAQVGAFF.

J is TRBJ2-1 and V is TRBV28; the match to TRBD2 covers 8 bases. The trim removed 6 bases at V and 3 bases at J, leaving 7 bases unmatched. The CDR3 covers 15 residues. CDR1 and CDR2 (germline): MDHEN, SYDVKM. The CDR3 DNA follows: TGTGCCAGCAGCCCCCCGGGACTAGACTACAATGAGCAGTTCTTC. Its translation is CASSPPGLDYNEQFF.

The chain couples TRBV20-1 to TRBJ2-3; D unresolved. In germline, CDR1 is DFQATT, CDR2 SNEGSKA (reference sequence). The CDR3 extends over 10 amino acids. The chain's CDR3 is CSLSTDTQYF. CDR3 sequence (DNA): TGCAGCCTGAGCACAGATACGCAGTATTTT.

The V call is TRBV6-4, the J call TRBJ1-2; 10 bases agree with TRBD1. There are 14 residues in the CDR3. In germline, CDR1 is MRHNA, CDR2 SNTAGT. Trimming took 0 bases from V and 6 from J; bases not matched to a gene: 1. This CDR3 is CASSDSGQGNGYTF. DNA of the CDR3: TGTGCCAGCAGTGACTCGGGACAGGGGAATGGCTACACCTTC.

The J gene is TRBJ1-2, the V gene TRBV4-1; maybe TRBD1 (6 bases). Trimming removed 3 bases at V and 4 bases at J, with 15 bases between. The CDR3 extends over 15 amino acids. Germline V lookup: CDR1 MGHRA, CDR2 YSYEKL. CDR3 region: CASSQYAGDLYGYTF. CDR3 coding DNA: TGCGCCAGCAGCCAGTATGCAGGGGACCTCTATGGCTACACCTTC.

The rearrangement uses TRBV6-5 and TRBJ1-1; D not resolved. V lost 1 base and J 6 bases, leaving 9 bases between the germline ends. The length of the CDR3 is 13 residues. Per the germline V gene, CDR1 is MNHEY and CDR2 is SVGAGI. The DNA of the CDR3 is TGTGCCAGCAGTTACTTGGCGAGCGCTGAAGCTTTCTTT. This gives the protein CASSYLASAEAFF.

This clone was detected only a few times. The rearrangement uses TRBV5-6 and TRBJ1-2; D not certain. The CDR3 extends over 13 amino acids. The germline V gene encodes CDR1 SGHDT and CDR2 YYEEEE. With 0 bases removed from V and 4 bases from J, the gap between germline ends came to 7 bases. CDR3 DNA: TGTGCCAGCAGCTTGGCGGAGTCCTATGGCTACACCTTC. Amino acid sequence: CASSLAESYGYTF.

This clone was detected once. The genes are TRBV7-3 and TRBJ2-2, with 7 bases aligning to TRBD1. The CDR3 length is 15 residues. Germline trimming cut 2 bases from V and 4 bases from J; bases unmatched to any gene: 4. Germline V gene lookup returns CDR1 SGHTA and CDR2 FQGTGA. The CDR3, as DNA: TGTGCCAGCAGCTTAGGGACAGAATCCACCGGGGAGCTGTTTTTT. It codes for CASSLGTESTGELFF.

In this sample, this clone turned up a few times. V gene TRBV29-1 combines with J gene TRBJ2-5, with D maybe TRBD1 (6 bases). The germline V gene encodes CDR1 SQVTM and CDR2 ANQGSEA. The CDR3 has 13 amino acids. Trimming took 1 base from V and 5 from J, leaving 11 bases between them. In DNA, the CDR3 is TGCAGCGTTGAAGTTCAGGGGTGGGAGACCCAGTACTTC. Protein product: CSVEVQGWETQYF.

V usage is TRBV18 and J usage is TRBJ2-5; D is perhaps TRBD1 (5 bases). Germline V gives CDR1 KGHSH, CDR2 LQKENI. With 0 bases removed from V and 5 bases from J, the gap between germline ends came to 13 bases. The CDR3 is 15 amino acids. CDR3 coding DNA: TGTGCCAGCTCACCACCTAACAGGAAGGCGGAGACCCAGTACTTC. As protein: CASSPPNRKAETQYF.

This clone was counted between two and nine times. The chain has TRBV7-9 and TRBJ2-1; TRBD2 aligns across 11 bases. J gave up 8 bases and V 5 bases, and 8 bases lay outside the gene matches. Germline loops: CDR1 SEHNR, CDR2 FQNEAQ (reference sequence). The CDR3 consists of 15 residues. The CDR3 region has the DNA TGTGCCAGCAGCCCCCGACTAGCGGGAATCTATGAGCAGTTCTTC. Amino acids: CASSPRLAGIYEQFF.

The chain combines TRBV9 with TRBJ2-7, with 11 bases matching TRBD1. V lost 0 bases to trimming and J lost 9 bases; unmatched junction nucleotides: 8. There are 15 residues in the CDR3. Per the germline V gene, CDR1 is SGDLS and CDR2 is YYNGEE. The CDR3 loop reads CASSVAVDRGRGQYF. The CDR3 DNA follows: TGTGCCAGCAGCGTAGCTGTGGACAGGGGGCGTGGGCAGTACTTC.

The chain links TRBV7-8 to TRBJ1-3, with 10 bases lining up with TRBD1. The CDR3 is made up of 18 amino acids. With 0 bases clipped from V and 3 bases from J, the junction kept 8 bases outside the gene matches. The germline V gene has CDR1 SGHVS and CDR2 FQNEAQ. In DNA, the CDR3 is TGTGCCAGCAGCTTAGCATCATGGGGACAGGGGTATGGAAACACCATATATTTT. It is translated as CASSLASWGQGYGNTIYF. The full variable domain, in which reference TRBV7-8 and TRBJ1-3 provide the parts outside the CDR3, is GAGVSQSPRYKVAKRGQDVALRCDPISGHVSLFWYQQALGQGPEFLTYFQNEAQLDKSGLPSDRFFAERPEGSVSTLKIQRTQQEDSAVYLCASSLASWGQGYGNTIYFGEGSWLTVV.

V is TRBV9 and J is TRBJ1-3; the D is unclear. V lost 0 bases, J lost 3 bases, and 10 bases lay in between. This CDR3 comprises 15 residues. Per the germline V gene, CDR1 is SGDLS and CDR2 is YYNGEE. For the CDR3, the DNA is TGTGCCAGCAGCGTAGAACTAAGTGATGGAAACACCATATATTTT. Translated: CASSVELSDGNTIYF.

The chain couples TRBV6-5 to TRBJ2-1; no reliable D call. The V gene's germline CDR1 is MNHEY and CDR2 SVGAGI. The CDR3 extends over 13 amino acids. V was pared by 5 bases and J by 5 bases, with 10 bases between. The DNA of the CDR3 is TGTGCCAGCAGTCCGTCATTAGACAATGAGCAGTTCTTC. Protein: CASSPSLDNEQFF.

J is TRBJ2-1 and V is TRBV7-2; 12 bases are shared with TRBD2. This CDR3 spans 15 amino acids. V lost 2 bases and J lost 5; bases outside the gene matches: 1. Looked up from germline, CDR1 is SGHTA and CDR2 is FQGNSA. The CDR3 reads CASSLWTSGNNEQFF. CDR3 DNA sequence: TGTGCCAGCAGCTTATGGACTAGCGGGAACAATGAGCAGTTCTTC. The full variable domain, in which reference TRBV7-2 and TRBJ2-1 provide the parts outside the CDR3, is GAGVSQSPSNKVTEKGKDVELRCDPISGHTALYWYRQSLGQGLEFLIYFQGNSAPDKSGLPSDRFSAERTGGSVSTLTIQRTQQEDSAVYLCASSLWTSGNNEQFFGPGTRLTVL.

This clone has only a few counts. The chain recombines TRBV28 with TRBJ1-2; D gene uncertain. Looked up from germline, CDR1 is MDHEN and CDR2 is SYDVKM. The CDR3 runs to 13 residues. V lost 5 bases to trimming and J lost 2 bases, with 9 bases between them. The CDR3 DNA is TGTGCCAGCAGTGGAGGCCTCAACTATGGCTACACCTTC. The encoded protein is CASSGGLNYGYTF.

The genes are TRBV6-6 and TRBJ2-3, with 9 nucleotides matching TRBD1. The V gene end was trimmed by 6 bases and the J gene end by 6 bases; junction bases not matched to a gene: 7. Germline CDR1 is MNHNY and CDR2 is SVGAGI (reference sequence). The CDR3 spans 14 residues. CDR3 DNA sequence: TGTGCCAGCAGATACGGACAGGGGACGGATACGCAGTATTTT. It encodes CASRYGQGTDTQYF.